This T cell receptor beta chain was recorded in a study of shared clonotypes between healthy human individuals. This CDR3 region has 14 residues. Per the germline V gene, CDR1 is MNHEY and CDR2 is SVGAGI. With 11 bases removed from V and 0 bases from J, the gap between germline ends came to 11 bases. Measured with immunoSEQ multiplex PCR; TCRdb has only the in-frame clones, and not every one. The table has 1,400,000 or so clones, 97% to 99% seen once. This rearrangement joins TRBV6-5 to TRBJ2-6; no firm D call. Sequencing was performed on naive CD4+ T cells sorted from blood. The subset is: CD45RA+ positively selected. The sequence was collected from a man aged 25 to 40 in good health. CDR3 loop: CASKVLSGANVLTF. For the CDR3, the DNA is TGTGCCTCCAAAGTTCTCTCTGGGGCCAACGTCCTGACTTTC.